This entry lists 6 T cell receptor beta chains sequenced from one sample in a study of blood T cell repertoires in COVID-19. The protocol was immunoSEQ multiplex PCR, while the TCRdb copy is restricted to in-frame clones and leaves out a portion. The sample shows about 140,000 clones, 60% to 85% of them seen only once. Sample: peripheral blood. The source of these receptors is a woman aged 55-70 years with acute or convalescent COVID-19.

The chain recombines TRBV28 with TRBJ1-1; possible D gene TRBD1, 5 bases. CDR1 and CDR2 (germline): MDHEN, SYDVKM. The CDR3 has 15 residues. V was pared by 6 bases and J by 3 bases, with 17 bases between. CDR3 in DNA: TGTGCCAGCAGCCCCCGGGCAGGGCGGTACACTGAAGCTTTCTTT. Translating it yields CASSPRAGRYTEAFF.

This rearrangement joins TRBV10-3 to TRBJ2-5; no reliable D call. CDR3 length: 15 residues. Germline-derived CDR1 and CDR2 are ENHRY and SYGVKD. With 2 bases removed from V and 0 bases from J, the gap between germline ends came to 10 bases. The CDR3 sequence is CAISELAAYQETQYF. DNA for the CDR3: TGTGCCATCAGTGAGCTGGCAGCGTACCAAGAGACCCAGTACTTC.

The CDR3 bases are TGCAGCGTTGAGGCTAGGGGCGGCCCTGAAGCTTTCTTT. The encoded protein is CSVEARGGPEAFF. The chain couples TRBV29-1 to TRBJ1-1; maybe TRBD1 (5 bases). The CDR3 contains 13 residues. Germline-derived CDR1 and CDR2 are SQVTM and ANQGSEA. Trimming pared 3 bases from V and 6 bases from J, leaving 14 bases between.

The CDR3, as DNA: TGTGCCACCAGCAGTGAAACAGGAGAGAGACTTTACGAGCAGTACTTC. This gives the protein CATSSETGERLYEQYF. The chain combines TRBV15 with TRBJ2-7; the D gene is possibly TRBD1 (5 bases). The germline CDR1 and CDR2 sequences are LNHNV and YYDKDF (reference sequence). CDR3 size: 16 residues. V lost 3 bases to trimming and J lost 4 bases, with 19 bases between them.

This chain joins TRBV11-3 and TRBJ2-3; 10 bases line up with TRBD2. The CDR3 covers 15 residues. With 6 bases clipped from V and 1 base from J, the junction kept 4 bases outside the gene matches. The germline gives CDR1 SGHNT, CDR2 YENEEA. The CDR3 region is CASSYGTSGTDTQYF. The DNA for the CDR3 is TGTGCCAGCAGTTACGGGACTAGCGGCACAGATACGCAGTATTTT. Drawing the rest from reference TRBV11-3 and TRBJ2-3, the complete variable domain is EAGVVQSPRYKIIEKKQPVAFWCNPISGHNTLYWYLQNLGQGPELLIRYENEEAVDDSQLPKDRFSAERLKGVDSTLKIQPAELGDSAVYLCASSYGTSGTDTQYFGPGTRLTVL.

This chain joins TRBV28 and TRBJ1-6, with D unclear. Deletions cut 5 bases from V and 0 bases from J, with 11 bases between. Germline-derived CDR1 and CDR2 are MDHEN and SYDVKM. The CDR3 sequence is 16 residues long. The CDR3 DNA reads TGTGCCAGCAGTGGCCCAGCGAGCTCCTATAATTCACCCCTCCACTTT. Amino acids: CASSGPASSYNSPLHF.